This T cell receptor beta chain comes out of a study of Graves' ophthalmopathy and Graves' hyperthyroidism. RNA transcripts were the template, and TCR beta CDR3 regions were amplified from them. Investigators did first-round RT-PCR with HTBI primers, then second-round multiplex PCR. In TCRdb, the multiplex PCR reads were re-called with MiXCR into one record per CDR3 protein. This table holds 200,000 to 250,000 distinct CDR3 sequences, about 22% found once. Trimming removed 5 bases from V and 5 bases from J; junction bases left unmatched: 6. This CDR3 comprises 13 residues. Looked up from germline, CDR1 is MGHDK and CDR2 is SYGVNS. This clonotype was found many times.

The V call is TRBV25-1, the J call TRBJ2-7, with 7 bases that match TRBD2. Material for sequencing was peripheral blood. The clonotype originates from a woman between 45 and 60 years old with Graves' ophthalmopathy. CDR3 protein: CASSLDGRNEQYF. CDR3 in DNA: TGTGCCAGCAGTCTGGACGGGAGGAACGAGCAGTACTTC.